A single sample gave rise to the 17 T cell receptor beta chains below, sequenced in a study of T-cell memory formation after mild COVID-19. TCRdb analysed the 5' RACE reads with MiXCR anew, one entry per CDR3 protein. This sample carries a few hundred thousand distinct CDR3 sequences, 20% to 25% of them seen once, and the ten largest clones take roughly 21%. Sequences were obtained from PBMCs or a T cell subset sorted from them (not recorded which). The source is a man aged 18 to 29 who had mild COVID-19 (a few samples of this study predate the infection). Cell type and time point are not known.

CDR3 protein: CASRPGQGRDTQYF. Here the CDR3 DNA reads TGTGCCAGCAGGCCGGGACAGGGGAGGGATACGCAGTATTTT. The chain uses TRBV9 and TRBJ2-3, with TRBD1 matching 10 bases. Germline CDR1 is SGDLS and CDR2 is YYNGEE. The ends lost 5 bases at V and 6 bases at J; junction bases unmatched: 6. This CDR3 has 14 residues.

This clonotype has a handful of counts. V is TRBV12-3 or TRBV12-4 and J is TRBJ1-2; D unclear. This CDR3 has 16 residues. V was trimmed by 2 bases and J by 5 bases, leaving 18 bases between them. CDR3 amino acids: CASSLTGRLAGYGYTF. In DNA form, the CDR3 reads TGTGCCAGCAGTTTAACGGGAAGGCTAGCTGGGTATGGCTACACCTTC.

The chain couples TRBV7-3 to TRBJ1-2, with a possible D match to TRBD1 (5 bases). Germline-derived CDR1 and CDR2 are SGHTA and FQGTGA. There are 15 residues in the CDR3. Trimming took off 4 bases at V and 4 bases at J, with 16 bases between the two ends. The CDR3 nucleotides are TGTGCCAGCAGCTCCGACAGCCTGAACCCCTATGGCTACACCTTC. Protein: CASSSDSLNPYGYTF.

This clonotype was observed a handful of times. J is TRBJ2-7 and V is TRBV20-1; 10 bases map to TRBD1. The CDR3 is made up of 17 amino acids. Germline V lookup: CDR1 DFQATT, CDR2 SNEGSKA (reference sequence). V shed 1 base, J shed 4 bases, and the junction held 13 bases outside the gene matches. The CDR3 loop is CSARVTWPDRGIYEQYV. The CDR3 coding sequence is TGCAGTGCTAGAGTTACCTGGCCGGACAGGGGGATATACGAGCAGTACGTC.

The rearrangement links TRBV30 to TRBJ2-7, with TRBD2 as a possible D gene (5 bases). CDR3 length: 14 residues. The ends were cut back, 0 bases at V and 7 bases at J, with 16 bases in the middle. From germline, CDR1 is GTSNPN and CDR2 SVGIG (reference sequence). The CDR3 bases are TGTGCCTGGAGTGTACTTCGGTTAACGGGGGAGCAGTACTTC. Amino acids: CAWSVLRLTGEQYF.

This clonotype turned up a few times. This sequence joins TRBV4-1 and TRBJ2-7, with TRBD2 matching over 14 bases. CDR1 is MGHRA, CDR2 YSYEKL, per germline. Trimming at V came to 5 bases and at J to 6 bases, leaving 6 bases not matched to a gene. The CDR3 is made up of 15 amino acids. CDR3: CASSVGLAGALEQYF. CDR3 coding DNA: TGCGCCAGCAGCGTGGGACTAGCGGGGGCCCTCGAGCAGTACTTC.

The sample holds a few counts of this clonotype. V is TRBV6-6 and J is TRBJ1-5; 10 bases line up with TRBD1. Losses at the gene ends were 7 bases for V and 4 bases for J; bases not matched to a gene: 10. Germline CDR1 MNHNY, CDR2 SVGAGI (reference sequence). The CDR3 covers 16 residues. DNA of the CDR3: TGTGCCAGCACCCGGGACAGGGGCCGGGGGAATCAGCCCCAGCATTTT. Translation: CASTRDRGRGNQPQHF.

There are a few counts of this clonotype. The chain is built from TRBV6-2 or TRBV6-3 and TRBJ2-1, with 11 bases that match TRBD2. The germline gives CDR1 MNHEY, CDR2 SVGEGT. The CDR3 totals 17 residues. V dropped 7 bases and J dropped 4; count of bases not matched to a gene: 12. The chain's CDR3 is CASTPREIAGGYNEQFF. The DNA of the CDR3 is TGTGCCAGCACCCCCAGAGAGATAGCGGGGGGGTACAATGAGCAGTTCTTC.

V gene TRBV7-3 combines with J gene TRBJ1-1; a weak D match, TRBD1 (6 bases). Germline CDR1 and CDR2: SGHTA and FQGTGA. V gave up 5 bases and J gave up 5 bases, with 12 bases separating them. The CDR3 totals 13 residues. The CDR3 coding sequence is TGTGCCAGCAGCAACTCCAGGGGAACTGAAGCTTTCTTT. It is translated as CASSNSRGTEAFF.

V gene TRBV5-1 combines with J gene TRBJ2-5; 13 nucleotides match TRBD2. The CDR3 spans 13 residues. Per germline, CDR1 SGHRS and CDR2 YFSETQ. The V gene end was trimmed by 6 bases and the J gene end by 5 bases; junction bases not matched to a gene: 1. The CDR3 DNA is TGCGCCAGCACGACTAGCGGGGGGGAGACCCAGTACTTC. Translating gives CASTTSGGETQYF.

The table lists this clonotype with many counts. V usage is TRBV7-2 and J usage is TRBJ2-7; 7 bases are a match to TRBD2. Germline V gene sequence: CDR1 SGHTA, CDR2 FQGNSA. There are 14 residues in the CDR3. V dropped 1 base and J dropped 3; count of bases not matched to a gene: 3. The DNA of the CDR3 is TGTGCCAGCAGCTTAGGGCCGGGGGGCTACGAGCAGTACTTC. It encodes CASSLGPGGYEQYF.

The genes are TRBV7-6 and TRBJ1-2; 7 bases fit TRBD1. V lost 4 bases to trimming and J lost 6 bases; unmatched junction nucleotides: 5. Germline CDR1 and CDR2: SGHVS and FNYEAQ. This CDR3 has 13 residues. The CDR3 loop reads CASSYTTGDGYTF. CDR3 in DNA: TGTGCCAGCAGCTATACTACAGGGGATGGCTACACCTTC.

This clonotype is a singleton in its sample. The chain links TRBV12-5 to TRBJ2-7; D tentatively reads TRBD1 or TRBD2 (5 bases each). The germline V gene has CDR1 LGHNT and CDR2 FRNRAP. V gave up 6 bases and J gave up 6 bases, with 18 bases separating them. This CDR3 spans 14 amino acids. The CDR3 here is CASGDPGRSLEQYF. CDR3 DNA sequence: TGTGCTAGTGGAGATCCGGGACGTTCCCTCGAGCAGTACTTC.

This chain links TRBV28 with TRBJ2-3; 7 nucleotides align to TRBD1. CDR1 is MDHEN, CDR2 SYDVKM, per germline. With V trimmed by 9 bases and J by 0 bases, 6 bases remained unmatched. This CDR3 comprises 14 residues. The CDR3 here is CASTGTASTDTQYF. The DNA of the CDR3 is TGTGCCAGTACCGGGACAGCTAGCACAGATACGCAGTATTTT.

V and J are TRBV28 and TRBJ2-5; 11 bases are shared with TRBD1. The CDR3 contains 14 residues. Germline V lookup: CDR1 MDHEN, CDR2 SYDVKM. Unmatched junction bases numbered 3, after V lost 5 bases and J lost 4 bases. The CDR3 bases are TGTGCCAGCAGTAAGGACAGGGGGCCAGAGACCCAGTACTTC. Translation gives CASSKDRGPETQYF.

This clonotype was counted a few times. This chain links TRBV18 with TRBJ1-4; maybe TRBD1 (5 bases). The CDR3 runs to 17 residues. V was clipped by 3 bases and J by 0 bases, with 14 bases between them. Germline-derived CDR1 and CDR2 are KGHSH and LQKENI. In DNA form, the CDR3 reads TGTGCCAGCTCACCGATCACAGGATTTGCAACTAATGAAAAACTGTTTTTT. It is translated as CASSPITGFATNEKLFF.

This clonotype was observed a few times. The CDR3 spells CASSLFGGDRSYEQYV. In nucleotides, the CDR3 is TGTGCCAGCAGCTTGTTTGGGGGGGATCGGAGCTACGAGCAGTACGTC. The chain combines TRBV7-8 with TRBJ2-7; 7 positions agree with TRBD2. The CDR3 loop spans 16 amino acids. The germline V gene encodes CDR1 SGHVS and CDR2 FQNEAQ. Trimming at V came to 3 bases and at J to 3 bases, leaving 11 bases not matched to a gene.